Described below is a single T cell receptor (beta chain) sequence and its context. This sample was taken from a study of OX40 agonist ivuxolimab in advanced cancers. This CDR3 has 14 amino acids. Trimming shortened V by 2 bases and J by 2 bases, and 10 bases separated the two germline ends. Germline CDR1 and CDR2: KGHSH and LQKENI. Clones were read by immunoSEQ multiplex PCR, and TCRdb kept only the in-frame ones, dropping some. The profile covers about 79,000 clones, with roughly 90% appearing a single time and 0.5% to 0.65% taken by the ten largest. Material: CD4+ or CD8+ T cells sorted from blood, obtained in a trial of the OX40 agonist ivuxolimab. V gene TRBV18 combines with J gene TRBJ2-7; a possible D gene is TRBD1 (6 bases). The sequence derives from an adult with an advanced solid tumor such as melanoma, head and neck, liver or kidney cancer. CDR3 loop: CASSPMDSPYEQYF. The DNA for the CDR3 is TGTGCCAGCTCACCAATGGACAGCCCCTACGAGCAGTACTTC.